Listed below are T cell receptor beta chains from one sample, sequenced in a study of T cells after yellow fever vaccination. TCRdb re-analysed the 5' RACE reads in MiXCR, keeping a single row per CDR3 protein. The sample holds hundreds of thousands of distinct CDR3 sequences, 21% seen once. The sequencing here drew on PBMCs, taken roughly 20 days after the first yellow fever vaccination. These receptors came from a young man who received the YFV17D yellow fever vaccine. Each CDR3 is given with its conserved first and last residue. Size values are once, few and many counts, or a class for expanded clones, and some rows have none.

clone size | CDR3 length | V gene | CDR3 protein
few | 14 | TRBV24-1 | CATSSTGETQPQHF
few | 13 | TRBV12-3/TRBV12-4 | CASTSSGGDTQYF
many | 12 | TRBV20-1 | CSATGVYTEAFF
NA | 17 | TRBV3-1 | CASSQGGGSGPTGELFF
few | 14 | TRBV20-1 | CSARDRRNQETQYF
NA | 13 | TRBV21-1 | CASPRGENYGYTF
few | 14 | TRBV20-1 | CSARYRGNTGELFF
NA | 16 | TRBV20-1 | CSARSLLAGGSDTQYF
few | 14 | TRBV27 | CASRLGQGIGPQHF
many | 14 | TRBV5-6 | CASSLRGGEDIQYF
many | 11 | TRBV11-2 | CASSAGGELFF
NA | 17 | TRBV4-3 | CASSQDLWGLAKNIQYF
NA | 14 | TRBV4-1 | CASSQEGAAYEQYF
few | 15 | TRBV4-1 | CASSQRGFPTGELFF
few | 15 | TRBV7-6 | CASSPQGKNTGELFF
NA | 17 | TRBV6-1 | CASSEVGGGSSTDTQYF
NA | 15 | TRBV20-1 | CSATPRSATQETQYF
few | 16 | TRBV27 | CASRFATGLFSYEQYF
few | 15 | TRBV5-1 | CASSLRDRLSPEAFF
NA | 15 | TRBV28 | CASSFGAGIEETQYF
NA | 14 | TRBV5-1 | CASSLAAHQDTQYF
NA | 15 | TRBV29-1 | CSVGLAGEATDTQYF
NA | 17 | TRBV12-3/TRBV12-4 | CASSEYDTGPTDYGYTF